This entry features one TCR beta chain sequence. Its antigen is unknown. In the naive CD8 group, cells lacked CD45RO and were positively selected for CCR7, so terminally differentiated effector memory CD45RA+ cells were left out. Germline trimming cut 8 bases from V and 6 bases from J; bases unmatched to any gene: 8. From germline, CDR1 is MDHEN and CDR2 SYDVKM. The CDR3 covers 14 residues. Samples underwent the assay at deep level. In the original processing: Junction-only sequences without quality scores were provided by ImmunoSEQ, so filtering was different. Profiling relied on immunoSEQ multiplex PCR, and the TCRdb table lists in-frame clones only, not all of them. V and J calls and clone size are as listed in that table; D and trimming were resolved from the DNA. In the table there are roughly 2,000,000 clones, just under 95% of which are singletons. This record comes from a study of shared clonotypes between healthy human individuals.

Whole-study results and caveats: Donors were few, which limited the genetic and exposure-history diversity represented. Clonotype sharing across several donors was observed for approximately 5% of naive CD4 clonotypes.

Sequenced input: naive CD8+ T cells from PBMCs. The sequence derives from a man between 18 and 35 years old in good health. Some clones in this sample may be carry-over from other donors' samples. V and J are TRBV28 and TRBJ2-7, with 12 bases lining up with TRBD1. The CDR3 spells CASRDRGLSGEQYF. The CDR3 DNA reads TGTGCCAGCCGGGACAGGGGGCTTTCCGGCGAGCAGTACTTC.